These T cell receptor beta chains were read from a single sample in a study of early T cells in non-severe SARS-CoV-2 infection. TCRdb redid the calling of the 5' RACE reads with MiXCR, one entry per CDR3 protein. The data show some 45,000 distinct CDR3 sequences, with roughly 4% seen just once and about 2.9% held by the top ten. The specimen was whole blood. These receptors were taken from an adult who was a healthcare worker with PCR-confirmed SARS-CoV-2 infection or an uninfected control (not recorded which). Each CDR3 is given with its conserved first and last residue. A D gene is named only where the DNA matches it firmly. The size field is filled for only some rows; it gives once, few, many or a size class.

j_gene | v_gene | d_gene | abundance | CDR3aa | CDR3nt
TRBJ2-5 | TRBV6-5 | TRBD1 | many | CASSFPPDRGGTQYF | TGTGCCAGCAGTTTCCCGCCGGACAGGGGTGGGACCCAGTACTTC
TRBJ2-7 | TRBV11-2 | - | - | CASSQIRGARGYEQYF | TGTGCCAGCAGCCAAATCCGGGGGGCGCGAGGCTACGAGCAGTACTTC
TRBJ2-5 | TRBV5-1 | TRBD2 | many | CASSLLGGGLETQYF | TGCGCCAGCAGCTTGCTTGGCGGGGGGCTGGAGACCCAGTACTTC
TRBJ1-5 | TRBV5-1 | TRBD1 | many | CASSRTGESNQPQHF | TGCGCCAGCAGCCGGACAGGGGAGAGCAATCAGCCCCAGCATTTT
TRBJ2-4 | TRBV7-7 | - | many | CASLIAKNIQYF | TGTGCTAGCCTAATAGCCAAAAACATTCAGTACTTC
TRBJ2-7 | TRBV20-1 | - | many | CSVPDMPYEQYF | TGCAGTGTCCCGGACATGCCCTACGAGCAGTACTTC
TRBJ2-1 | TRBV27 | - | many | CANTIPQVCYNEQFF | TGTGCCAACACCATTCCGCAAGTGTGCTACAATGAGCAGTTCTTC
TRBJ1-1 | TRBV3-1 | - | many | CASSQELQQAEAFF | TGTGCCAGCAGCCAAGAGTTACAACAGGCTGAAGCTTTCTTT
TRBJ2-7 | TRBV18 | TRBD2 | - | CASSPPRGTSGYLDEQYF | TGTGCCAGCTCACCGCCAAGAGGGACTAGCGGATATCTCGACGAGCAGTACTTC
TRBJ1-1 | TRBV2 | - | few | CASSTRGYTEAFF | TGTGCCAGCAGTACCCGCGGGTACACTGAAGCTTTCTTT
TRBJ2-7 | TRBV7-6 | TRBD1 | many | CASSFQSGQGYEQYF | TGTGCCAGCAGCTTCCAGTCGGGACAGGGCTACGAGCAGTACTTC
TRBJ2-1 | TRBV11-2 | - | many | CASSLELEYNEQFF | TGTGCCAGCAGCTTAGAGTTGGAATACAATGAGCAGTTCTTC
TRBJ1-2 | TRBV7-9 | TRBD1 | few | CASSLGDRALYGYTF | TGTGCCAGCAGCTTAGGGGACAGGGCCCTCTATGGCTACACCTTC
TRBJ2-2 | TRBV7-9 | - | many | CASSLEQLGSRSGELFF | TGTGCCAGCAGCTTAGAACAGCTCGGGAGTCGTTCCGGGGAGCTGTTTTTT
TRBJ1-1 | TRBV7-8 | - | many | CAVSPGWNTEAFF | TGTGCCGTCTCCCCAGGATGGAACACTGAAGCTTTCTTT
TRBJ2-3 | TRBV27 | - | - | CASSLAQGTDTQYF | TGTGCCAGCAGTTTGGCACAGGGCACAGATACGCAGTATTTT
TRBJ2-1 | TRBV7-9 | - | - | CASSPRQASNEQFF | TGTGCCAGCAGCCCTAGACAGGCATCCAATGAGCAGTTCTTC
TRBJ2-1 | TRBV10-2 | TRBD2 | many | CASRPTSGVGSEQFF | TGCGCCAGCAGACCGACTAGCGGGGTCGGGAGTGAGCAGTTCTTC
TRBJ2-3 | TRBV7-7 | - | - | CASSQGGGTDTQYF | TGTGCTAGCAGCCAAGGGGGGGGCACAGATACGCAGTATTTT
TRBJ1-1 | TRBV5-1 | TRBD1 | - | CASSLGNRGSEAFF | TGCGCCAGCAGCTTGGGAAACAGGGGGAGTGAAGCTTTCTTT
TRBJ2-7 | TRBV20-1 | - | many | CSARGTEETYEQYF | TGCAGTGCTAGAGGGACAGAAGAGACCTACGAGCAGTACTTC
TRBJ1-2 | TRBV27 | TRBD1 | few | CASSLYRGQGWGYGYTF | TGTGCCAGCAGTTTATATAGGGGACAGGGTTGGGGTTATGGCTACACCTTC
TRBJ2-1 | TRBV11-2 | - | many | CASSLDPSRSYNEQFF | TGTGCCAGCAGCTTAGATCCCAGCCGGTCCTACAATGAGCAGTTCTTC
TRBJ2-3 | TRBV3-1 | TRBD2 | - | CASSRLVGLAATDTQYF | TGTGCCAGCAGCCGCCTTGTAGGACTAGCTGCCACAGATACGCAGTATTTT
TRBJ2-2 | TRBV27 | - | many | CASSFRRVNTGELFF | TGTGCCAGCAGTTTTCGGAGGGTGAACACCGGGGAGCTGTTTTTT
TRBJ2-3 | TRBV29-1 | - | many | CSVDVQDLRKGDTQYF | TGCAGCGTGGATGTCCAGGATCTAAGGAAGGGGGATACGCAGTATTTT